The clone carrying this TCR beta chain was observed a few times. TCRdb independently ran MiXCR on the reads; one entry per CDR3 protein. The table includes about 450,000 distinct CDR3 sequences, roughly 30% detected once. The data belong to a study of T cell repertoires in cytomegalovirus infection. The sequenced sample was PBMCs. The receptor was derived from a human donor in good health (CMV status not recorded). Some clones in this sample may be carry-over from other donors' samples.

The CDR3 nucleotides are TGTGCCAGCAGACAACTGCAAGGACAGGGGAATCAGCCCCAGCATTTT. As protein: CASRQLQGQGNQPQHF. V usage is TRBV11-2 and J usage is TRBJ1-5, with 9 nucleotides matching TRBD1. Germline values: CDR1 SGHAT, CDR2 FQNNGV. CDR3 length equals 16 residues. J was trimmed by 4 bases and V by 6 bases; bases with no gene match: 10. Full variable domain (rest looked up from reference TRBV11-2 and TRBJ1-5): EAGVAQSPRYKIIEKRQSVAFWCNPISGHATLYWYQQILGQGPKLLIQFQNNGVVDDSQLPKDRFSAERLKGVDSTLKIQPAKLEDSAVYLCASRQLQGQGNQPQHFGDGTRLSIL.